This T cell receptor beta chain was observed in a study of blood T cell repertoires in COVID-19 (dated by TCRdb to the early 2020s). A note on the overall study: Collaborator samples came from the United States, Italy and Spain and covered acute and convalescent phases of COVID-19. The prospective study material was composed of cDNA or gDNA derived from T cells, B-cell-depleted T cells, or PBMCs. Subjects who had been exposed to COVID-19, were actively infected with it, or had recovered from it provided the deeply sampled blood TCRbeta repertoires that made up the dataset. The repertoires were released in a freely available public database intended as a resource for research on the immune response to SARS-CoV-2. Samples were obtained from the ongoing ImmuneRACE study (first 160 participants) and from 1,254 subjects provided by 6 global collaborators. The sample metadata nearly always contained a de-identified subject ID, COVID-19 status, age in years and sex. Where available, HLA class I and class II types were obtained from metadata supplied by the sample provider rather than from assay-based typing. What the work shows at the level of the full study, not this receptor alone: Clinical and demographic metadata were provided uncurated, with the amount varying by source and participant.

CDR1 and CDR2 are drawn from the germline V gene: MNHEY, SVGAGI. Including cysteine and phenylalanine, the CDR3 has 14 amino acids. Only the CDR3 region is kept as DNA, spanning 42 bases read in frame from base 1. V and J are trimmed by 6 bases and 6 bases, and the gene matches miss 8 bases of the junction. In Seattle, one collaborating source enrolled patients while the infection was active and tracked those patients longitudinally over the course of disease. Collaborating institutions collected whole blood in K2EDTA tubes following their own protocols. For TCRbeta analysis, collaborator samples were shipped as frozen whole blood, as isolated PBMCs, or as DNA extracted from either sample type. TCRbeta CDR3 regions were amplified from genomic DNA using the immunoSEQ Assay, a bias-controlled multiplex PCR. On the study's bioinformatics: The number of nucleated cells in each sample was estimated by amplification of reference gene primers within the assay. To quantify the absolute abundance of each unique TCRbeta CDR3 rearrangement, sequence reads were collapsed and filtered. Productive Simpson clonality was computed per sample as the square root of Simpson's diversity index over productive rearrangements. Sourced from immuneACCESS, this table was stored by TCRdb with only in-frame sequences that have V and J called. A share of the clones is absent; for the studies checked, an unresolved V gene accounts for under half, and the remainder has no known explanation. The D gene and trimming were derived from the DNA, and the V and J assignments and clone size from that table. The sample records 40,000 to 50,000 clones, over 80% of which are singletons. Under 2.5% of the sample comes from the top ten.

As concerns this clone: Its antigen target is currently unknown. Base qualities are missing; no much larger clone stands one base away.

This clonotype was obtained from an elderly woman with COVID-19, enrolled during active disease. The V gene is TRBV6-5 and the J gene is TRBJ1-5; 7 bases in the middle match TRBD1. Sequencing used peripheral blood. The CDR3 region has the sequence CASSDRAATQPQHF. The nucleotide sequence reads TGTGCCAGCAGCGACAGGGCGGCTACTCAGCCCCAGCATTTT.